Listed below are T cell receptor beta chains from one sample, sequenced in a study of memory CD4+ T cells and cytomegalovirus serostatus. The assay was immunoSEQ multiplex PCR, and TCRdb's table has in-frame clones only and misses some. This table has about 82,000 clones, 80% appearing once. Sequencing used memory CD4+ T cells from blood. The receptors shown here come from an adult in good health and CMV-seronegative. The CDR3 runs from the conserved cysteine through the conserved F or W. The D gene is left open where the match is weak. Size is omitted from some rows. Given values are once, few, many or a class for expanded clones.

>.|.|TRBJ1-2|TRBV7-2
TGTGCCAGCAGCTTAGCGGAGGGATACTATGGCTACACCTTC
CASSLAEGYYGYTF
>TRBD1|.|TRBJ1-5|TRBV5-4
TGTGCCAGCAGTCTTGACAGGGGAGGGCATCAGCCCCAGCATTTT
CASSLDRGGHQPQHF
>.|few|TRBJ1-2|TRBV4-3
TGCGCCAGCAGCCAATCTTCCGCGTGGGGCGCGGTAACCTTC
CASSQSSAWGAVTF
>.|.|TRBJ2-7|TRBV2
TGTGCCAGCAGGGGCGGGGCCGCAAGCTCCTACGAGCAGTACTTC
CASRGGAASSYEQYF
>.|.|TRBJ2-2|TRBV25-1
TGTGCCAGCAGTGACCTCCGAGACACCGGGGAGCTGTTTTTT
CASSDLRDTGELFF
>TRBD1|.|TRBJ1-2|TRBV7-9
TGTGCCAGCAGTTGGACAGGGGGCGGGAGCTATGGCTACACCTTC
CASSWTGGGSYGYTF
>TRBD1|once|TRBJ2-7|TRBV4-3
TGCGCCAGCAGCCAAGAGCGGACAGGGAACTACGAGCAGTACTTC
CASSQERTGNYEQYF
>TRBD1|.|TRBJ1-3|TRBV28
TGTGCCAGCAGTTCGACAGGGGGTCTCTCTGGAAACACCATATATTTT
CASSSTGGLSGNTIYF
>TRBD2|.|TRBJ2-7|TRBV28
TGTGCCAGCAGTTTACCTCCCCTAGCGGGGGGGCCCTACGAGCAGTACTTC
CASSLPPLAGGPYEQYF
>.|.|TRBJ1-1|TRBV2
TGTGCCAGCAGTGACAGGGTTAGGTTCACTGAAGCTTTCTTT
CASSDRVRFTEAFF
>.|.|TRBJ1-1|TRBV5-1
TGCGCCAGCAGCTTGTCTGGGATGGGGGACACTGAAGCTTTCTTT
CASSLSGMGDTEAFF
>.|.|TRBJ2-3|TRBV2
TGTGCCAGCAGTGTTTTAAAGAGCACAGATACGCAGTATTTT
CASSVLKSTDTQYF
>.|few|TRBJ1-2|TRBV14
TGTGCCAGCAGCCAGTTTACCTTCTATGGCTACACCTTC
CASSQFTFYGYTF
>TRBD1|.|TRBJ1-5|TRBV19
TGTGCCAGTAGTCACGACAGGGCTCAGCCCCAGCATTTT
CASSHDRAQPQHF
>TRBD1|few|TRBJ1-1|TRBV2
TGTGCCAGCAGTTGGGACAGCTCGGTCACTGAAGCTTTCTTT
CASSWDSSVTEAFF
>TRBD1|many|TRBJ2-7|TRBV2
TGTGCCAGCAGATCCGGGACAGGGGCCAACAACGAGCAGTACTTC
CASRSGTGANNEQYF
>.|.|TRBJ2-3|TRBV4-1
TGCGCCAGCAGCCAGCTGGTGGCGACTCTGCAGTATTTT
CASSQLVATLQYF
>.|medium-sized|TRBJ1-1|TRBV29-1
TGCAGCGTTGATTGGGGTCAGAGCACTGAAGCTTTCTTT
CSVDWGQSTEAFF
>TRBD2|.|TRBJ2-3|TRBV5-1
TGCGCCAGCAGCTTGGGGACTAGCGGGATTTCAGATACGCAGTATTTT
CASSLGTSGISDTQYF
>TRBD2|.|TRBJ2-3|TRBV6-5
TGTGCCAGCAGTTTAGCGGGGGGTAGCACAGATACGCAGTATTTT
CASSLAGGSTDTQYF
>.|.|TRBJ2-3|TRBV14
TGTGCCAGCAGCCGATTCGAGGGGCGGACAGATACGCAGTATTTT
CASSRFEGRTDTQYF
>TRBD2|.|TRBJ2-7|TRBV7-8
TGTGCCAGCAGCTCCGGACTAGACTCCTACGAGCAGTACTTC
CASSSGLDSYEQYF
>.|.|TRBJ1-2|TRBV2
TGTGCCAGCACCGAATTTTGGGAGGGATTCTATGGCTACACCTTC
CASTEFWEGFYGYTF
>TRBD2|.|TRBJ2-3|TRBV11-2
TGTGCCAGCAGCTCGGGGGGGAGGGAGACAGATACGCAGTATTTT
CASSSGGRETDTQYF
>TRBD1|.|TRBJ1-1|TRBV5-1
TGCGCCAGCAGCCCCCAGGGGGTTCACACTGAAGCTTTCTTT
CASSPQGVHTEAFF
>.|.|TRBJ2-1|TRBV29-1
TGCAGCGTTGCTACAGGGTTAAATGAGCAGTTCTTC
CSVATGLNEQFF
>.|.|TRBJ2-5|TRBV5-1
TGCGCCAGCAGCTTCGGGACAGGGCGGGAGGGGACCCAGTACTTC
CASSFGTGREGTQYF
>.|many|TRBJ1-2|TRBV6-6
.
CASSTSDSGYTF
>.|.|TRBJ1-6|TRBV4-3
TGCGCCAGCAGCCAAGAAGGGCAGGGAGGGTCCTATAATTCACCCCTCCACTTT
CASSQEGQGGSYNSPLHF
>.|.|TRBJ2-7|TRBV4-3
TGCGCCAGCAGCCAAGATAATGGGGCCTACGAGCAGTACTTC
CASSQDNGAYEQYF
>.|once|TRBJ1-3|TRBV30
TGTGCCTGGAGTGAGGGGTTCTCTGGAAACACCATATATTTT
CAWSEGFSGNTIYF
>.|.|TRBJ1-1|TRBV28
TGTGCCAGCAGTTCTAGGGAAGCTTTCTTT
CASSSREAFF
>.|.|TRBJ2-4|TRBV25-1
TGTGCCAGCAGATCCCTTCTACCGGGGGAAAACATTCAGTACTTC
CASRSLLPGENIQYF
>TRBD2|.|TRBJ2-1|TRBV4-1
TGCGCCAGCAGAGGCGGGGGGCCCCGCTACAATGAGCAGTTCTTC
CASRGGGPRYNEQFF
>TRBD1|.|TRBJ1-5|TRBV12-5
TGTGCTAGTGGTAGCGACAGGGGTCAGCCCCAGCATTTT
CASGSDRGQPQHF
>.|.|TRBJ1-5|TRBV2
TGTGCCAGCAGTGAAGCTCGAAGCAATCAGCCCCAGCATTTT
CASSEARSNQPQHF
>TRBD1|.|TRBJ2-5|TRBV18
TGTGCCAGCTCATCGGACAGGAAAGAGACCCAGTACTTC
CASSSDRKETQYF
>.|.|TRBJ1-6|TRBV6-1
TGTGCCAGCAGTGCCGGACGGGATTCACCCCTCCACTTT
CASSAGRDSPLHF
>.|.|TRBJ1-2|TRBV28
TGTGCCAGCAGTTTACCAGGGAGGGAATACGGCTACACCTTC
CASSLPGREYGYTF
>TRBD2|.|TRBJ2-3|TRBV5-1
TGCGCCAGCAGCTCGGGGGCGAGCGGACTAGCGGGGAGGGATACGCAGTATTTT
CASSSGASGLAGRDTQYF
>TRBD1|.|TRBJ1-1|TRBV5-4
TGTGCCAGCAGCAGCAGGGGGACTGAAGCTTTCTTT
CASSSRGTEAFF
>.|.|TRBJ2-1|TRBV5-1
TGCGCCAGCAGCTTGAATCCGGGTCGCGAGCAGTTCTTC
CASSLNPGREQFF